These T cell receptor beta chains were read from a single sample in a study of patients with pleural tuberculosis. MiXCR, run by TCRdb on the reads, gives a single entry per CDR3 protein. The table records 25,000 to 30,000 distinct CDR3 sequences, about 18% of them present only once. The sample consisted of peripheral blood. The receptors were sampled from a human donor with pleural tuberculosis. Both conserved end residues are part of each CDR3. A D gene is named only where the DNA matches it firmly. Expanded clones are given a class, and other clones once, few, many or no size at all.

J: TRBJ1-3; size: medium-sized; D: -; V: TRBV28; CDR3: CASWLGSAGNTIYF; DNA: TGTGCCAGCTGGTTAGGGTCGGCGGGAAACACCATATATTTT
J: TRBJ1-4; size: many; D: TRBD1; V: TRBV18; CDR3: CASSPGQGIEKLFF; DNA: TGTGCCAGCTCTCCGGGACAGGGGATTGAAAAACTGTTTTTT
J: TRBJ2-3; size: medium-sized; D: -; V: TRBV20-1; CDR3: CSATDPFGETTDTQYF; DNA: TGCAGTGCTACCGACCCGTTCGGGGAAACCACAGATACGCAGTATTTT
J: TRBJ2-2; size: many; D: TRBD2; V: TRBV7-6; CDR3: CASSLVLAGGADTGELFF; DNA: TGTGCCAGCAGCTTAGTACTAGCGGGGGGCGCTGACACCGGGGAGCTGTTTTTT
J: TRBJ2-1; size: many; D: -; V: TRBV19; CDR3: CASRGYNEQFF; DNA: TGTGCCAGTAGAGGTTACAATGAGCAGTTCTTC
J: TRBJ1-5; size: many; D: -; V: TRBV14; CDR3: CASSLSPRQPQHF; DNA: TGTGCCAGCAGCCTTTCCCCTAGGCAGCCCCAGCATTTT
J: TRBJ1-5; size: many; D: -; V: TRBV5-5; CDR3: CASSFVRGAGQPQHF; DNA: TGTGCCAGCAGCTTTGTGAGAGGGGCGGGACAGCCCCAGCATTTT
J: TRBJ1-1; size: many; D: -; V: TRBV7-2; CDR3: CASSLRVGVPTEAFF; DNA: TGTGCCAGCAGCTTACGGGTTGGAGTACCCACTGAAGCTTTCTTT
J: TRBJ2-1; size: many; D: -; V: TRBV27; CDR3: CASSLYNEQFF; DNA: TGTGCCAGCAGTTTATACAATGAGCAGTTCTTC
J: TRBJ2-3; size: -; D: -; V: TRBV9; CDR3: CASSGATDTQYF; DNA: TGTGCCAGCAGCGGAGCCACAGATACGCAGTATTTT
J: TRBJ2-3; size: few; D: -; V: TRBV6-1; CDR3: CASRGADPETQYF; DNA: TGTGCCAGCAGGGGAGCGGATCCAGAGACGCAGTATTTT
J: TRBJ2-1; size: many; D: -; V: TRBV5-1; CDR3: CASSLGGSSYNEQFF; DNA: TGCGCCAGCAGCTTGGGAGGGAGCTCCTACAATGAGCAGTTCTTC
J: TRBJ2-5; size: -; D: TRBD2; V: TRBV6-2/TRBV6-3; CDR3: CASSYVVGRTGETQYF; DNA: TGTGCCAGCAGTTACGTCGTCGGGAGGACTGGAGAGACCCAGTACTTC
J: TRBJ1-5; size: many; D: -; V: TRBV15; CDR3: CATSTRTEGDSNQPQHF; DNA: TGTGCCACCAGCACCCGGACAGAAGGGGATAGCAATCAGCCCCAGCATTTT
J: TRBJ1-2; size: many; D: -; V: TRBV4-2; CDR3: CASSQDWGSQTGYTF; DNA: TGTGCCAGCAGCCAAGATTGGGGGAGCCAAACGGGCTACACCTTC
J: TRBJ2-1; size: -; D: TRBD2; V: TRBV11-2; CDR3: CASSSQTPTGGTGYNEQSF; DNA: TGTGCCAGCAGCTCCCAGACCCCCACGGGGGGGACGGGCTACAATGAGCAGTCCTTC
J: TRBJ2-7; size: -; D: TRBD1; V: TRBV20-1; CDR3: CSARPVNRGVYNEQYF; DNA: TGCAGTGCTAGACCTGTGAACAGGGGCGTCTACAACGAGCAGTACTTC
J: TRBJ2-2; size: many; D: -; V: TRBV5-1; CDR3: CASSLTNTGELFF; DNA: TGCGCCAGTTCCCTTACCAACACCGGGGAGCTGTTTTTT
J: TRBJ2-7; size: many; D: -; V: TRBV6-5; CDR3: CASSYSAVGYEQYF; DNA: TGTGCCAGCAGTTACTCGGCGGTCGGGTACGAGCAGTACTTC
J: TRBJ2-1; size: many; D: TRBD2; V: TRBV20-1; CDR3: CSARDGRGYNEQFF; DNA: TGCAGTGCTAGAGATGGGCGGGGGTACAATGAGCAGTTCTTC
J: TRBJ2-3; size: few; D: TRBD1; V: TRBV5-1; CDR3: CASSLLRDRAADTQYF; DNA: TGCGCCAGCAGCTTGTTGCGGGACAGGGCCGCAGATACGCAGTATTTT
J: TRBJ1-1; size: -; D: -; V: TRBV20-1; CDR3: CSSDGGIEAFF; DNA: TGCAGTTCCGACGGGGGGATTGAAGCGTTCTTT
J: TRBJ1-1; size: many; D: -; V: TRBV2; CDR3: CASDANTEAFF; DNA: TGTGCCAGCGACGCGAACACTGAAGCTTTCTTT
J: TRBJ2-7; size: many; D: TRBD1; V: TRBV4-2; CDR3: CASSQGRQGYEQYF; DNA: TGTGCCAGCAGCCAAGGGAGACAGGGTTACGAGCAGTACTTC
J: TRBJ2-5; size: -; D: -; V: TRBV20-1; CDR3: CSGPRIQGQDTQYF; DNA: TGCAGTGGTCCAAGGATTCAGGGTCAAGACACCCAGTACTTC
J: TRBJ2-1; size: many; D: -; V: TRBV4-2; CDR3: CASSQDPQRTRAGNEQFF; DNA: TGTGCCAGCAGCCAAGATCCCCAGCGCACCAGGGCCGGGAATGAGCAGTTCTTC
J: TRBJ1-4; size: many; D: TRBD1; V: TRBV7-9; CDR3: CASSLPGTGTDWTTNEKLFF; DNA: TGTGCCAGCAGCTTACCTGGGACCGGGACAGATTGGACGACTAATGAAAAACTGTTTTTT
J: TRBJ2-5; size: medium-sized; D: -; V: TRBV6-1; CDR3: CASTLGPVETQYF; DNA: TGTGCCAGCACCCTTGGACCAGTGGAGACCCAGTACTTC
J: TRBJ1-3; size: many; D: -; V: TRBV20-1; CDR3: CSVPLWVGSSGNTIYF; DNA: TGCAGTGTCCCCCTGTGGGTGGGGTCGTCAGGAAACACCATATATTTT
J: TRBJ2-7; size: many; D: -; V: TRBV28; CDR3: CASSNLRGTYEQYF; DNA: TGTGCCAGCAGTAACCTTCGGGGGACCTACGAGCAGTACTTC
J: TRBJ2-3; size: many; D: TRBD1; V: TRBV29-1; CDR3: CSVDLDRGLDTQYF; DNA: TGCAGCGTTGATCTAGACAGGGGGTTGGATACGCAGTATTTT
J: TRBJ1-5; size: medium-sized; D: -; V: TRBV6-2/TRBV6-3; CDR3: CASSPYTGMNNQPQHF; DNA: TGTGCCAGCAGCCCATATACAGGCATGAACAATCAGCCCCAGCATTTT
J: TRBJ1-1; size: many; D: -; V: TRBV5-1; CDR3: CASSLPGLDTEAFF; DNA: TGCGCCAGCAGTTTACCGGGACTCGACACTGAAGCTTTCTTT
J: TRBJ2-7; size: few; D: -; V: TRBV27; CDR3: CASSFEDFREQYF; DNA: TGTGCCAGCAGCTTTGAGGACTTTCGCGAGCAGTACTTC
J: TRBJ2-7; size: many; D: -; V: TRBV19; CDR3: CASSRGPRDHEQYF; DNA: TGTGCCAGTAGTAGAGGACCGAGGGACCACGAGCAGTACTTC
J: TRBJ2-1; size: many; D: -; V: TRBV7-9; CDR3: CASSLISGREQFF; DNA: TGTGCCAGCAGCTTAATATCAGGTCGTGAGCAGTTCTTC